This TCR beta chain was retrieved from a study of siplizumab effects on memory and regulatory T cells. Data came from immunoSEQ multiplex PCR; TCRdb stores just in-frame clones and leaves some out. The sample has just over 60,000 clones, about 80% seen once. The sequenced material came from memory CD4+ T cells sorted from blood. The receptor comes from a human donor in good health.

CDR3 DNA: TGTGCCTGGACGCGGGGGGGTTCCTACGAGCAGTACTTC. The encoded protein is CAWTRGGSYEQYF. The rearrangement links TRBV30 to TRBJ2-7; TRBD2 matches at 9 bases. Germline lookup yields CDR1 GTSNPN and CDR2 SVGIG (reference sequence). This CDR3 has 13 residues. After removal of 4 bases from V and 1 base from J, the junction contained 2 bases not matched to a gene.